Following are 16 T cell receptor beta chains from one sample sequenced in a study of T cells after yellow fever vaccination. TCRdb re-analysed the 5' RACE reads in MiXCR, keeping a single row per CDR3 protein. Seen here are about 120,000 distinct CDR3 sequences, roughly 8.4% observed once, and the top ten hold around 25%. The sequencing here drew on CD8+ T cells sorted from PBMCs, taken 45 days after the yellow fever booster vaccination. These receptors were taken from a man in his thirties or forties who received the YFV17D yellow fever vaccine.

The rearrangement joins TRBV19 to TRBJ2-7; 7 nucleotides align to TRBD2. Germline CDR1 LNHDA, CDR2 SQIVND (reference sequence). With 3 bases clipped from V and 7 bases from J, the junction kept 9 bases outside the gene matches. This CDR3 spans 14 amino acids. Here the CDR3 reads CASSISSGIGEQYF. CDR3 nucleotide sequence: TGTGCCAGTAGTATTTCCAGCGGGATAGGGGAGCAGTACTTC. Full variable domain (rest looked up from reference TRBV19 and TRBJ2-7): DGGITQSPKYLFRKEGQNVTLSCEQNLNHDAMYWYRQDPGQGLRLIYYSQIVNDFQKGDIAEGYSVSREKKESFPLTVTSAQKNPTAFYLCASSISSGIGEQYFGPGTRLTVT.

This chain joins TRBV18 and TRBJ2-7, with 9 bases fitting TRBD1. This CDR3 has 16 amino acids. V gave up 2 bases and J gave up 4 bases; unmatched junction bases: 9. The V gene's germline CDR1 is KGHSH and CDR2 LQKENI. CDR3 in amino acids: CASSPGPGQGWYEQYF. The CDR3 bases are TGTGCCAGCTCACCAGGACCGGGACAGGGATGGTACGAGCAGTACTTC.

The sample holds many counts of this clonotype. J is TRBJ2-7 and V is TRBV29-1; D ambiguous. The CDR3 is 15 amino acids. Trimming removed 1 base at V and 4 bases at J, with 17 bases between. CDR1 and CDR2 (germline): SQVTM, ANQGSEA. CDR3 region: CSVEGLGGRTYEQYF. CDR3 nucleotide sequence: TGCAGCGTTGAAGGTTTGGGTGGGCGGACGTACGAGCAGTACTTC.

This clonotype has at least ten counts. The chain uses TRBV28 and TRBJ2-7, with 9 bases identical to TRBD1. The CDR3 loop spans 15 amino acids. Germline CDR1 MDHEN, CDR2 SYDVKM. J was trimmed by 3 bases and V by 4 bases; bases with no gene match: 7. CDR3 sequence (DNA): TGTGCCAGCAGTTGGGACAGGGCCAGCGACTACGAGCAGTACTTC. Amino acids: CASSWDRASDYEQYF.

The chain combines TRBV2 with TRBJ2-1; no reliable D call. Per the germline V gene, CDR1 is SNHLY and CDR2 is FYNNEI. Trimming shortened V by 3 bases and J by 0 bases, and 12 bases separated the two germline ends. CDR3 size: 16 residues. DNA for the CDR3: TGTGCCAGCAGTGATTTCGGAGAGAGCTCCTACAATGAGCAGTTCTTC. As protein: CASSDFGESSYNEQFF.

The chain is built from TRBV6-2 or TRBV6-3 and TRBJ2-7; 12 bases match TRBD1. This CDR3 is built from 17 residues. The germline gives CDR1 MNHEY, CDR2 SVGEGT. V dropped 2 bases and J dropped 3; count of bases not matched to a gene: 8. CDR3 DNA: TGTGCCAGCAGTTACCTCCCGGGACAGGGGGCTTTCTACGAGCAGTACTTC. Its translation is CASSYLPGQGAFYEQYF.

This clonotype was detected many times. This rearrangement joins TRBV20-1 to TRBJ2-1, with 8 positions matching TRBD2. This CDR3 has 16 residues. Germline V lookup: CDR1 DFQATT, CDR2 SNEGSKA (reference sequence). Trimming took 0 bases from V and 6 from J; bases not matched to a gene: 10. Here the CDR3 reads CSAREGGGLGPNEQFF. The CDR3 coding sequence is TGCAGTGCTAGAGAGGGTGGGGGACTAGGGCCCAATGAGCAGTTCTTC.

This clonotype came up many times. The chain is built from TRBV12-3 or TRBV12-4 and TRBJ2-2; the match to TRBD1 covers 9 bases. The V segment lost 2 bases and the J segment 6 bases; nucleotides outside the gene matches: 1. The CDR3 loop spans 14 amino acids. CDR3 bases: TGTGCCAGCAGTTTAACAGGGGGCGCCGGGGAGCTGTTTTTT. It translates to CASSLTGGAGELFF.

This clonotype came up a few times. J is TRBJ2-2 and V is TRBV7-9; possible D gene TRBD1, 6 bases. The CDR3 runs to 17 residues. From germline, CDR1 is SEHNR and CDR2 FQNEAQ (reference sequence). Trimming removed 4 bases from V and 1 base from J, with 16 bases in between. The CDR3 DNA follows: TGTGCCAGCAGCTGGCCTAGTGCAGGGGAGAACACCGGGGAGCTGTTTTTT. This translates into CASSWPSAGENTGELFF.

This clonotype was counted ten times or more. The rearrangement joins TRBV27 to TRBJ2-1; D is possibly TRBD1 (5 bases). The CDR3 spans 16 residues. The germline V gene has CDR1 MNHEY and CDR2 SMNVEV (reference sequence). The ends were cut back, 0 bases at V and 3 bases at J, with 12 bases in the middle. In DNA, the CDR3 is TGTGCCAGCAGTTTATCGACAGTCCCCGGCTACAATGAGCAGTTCTTC. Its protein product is CASSLSTVPGYNEQFF.

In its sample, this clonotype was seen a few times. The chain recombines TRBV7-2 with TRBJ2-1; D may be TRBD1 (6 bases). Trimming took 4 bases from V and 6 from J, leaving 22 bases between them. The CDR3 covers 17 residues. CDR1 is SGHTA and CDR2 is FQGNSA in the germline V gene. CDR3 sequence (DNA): TGTGCCAGCAGCTCAGGGGTGTTTGGGATCTCTTTCAATGAGCAGTTCTTC. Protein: CASSSGVFGISFNEQFF.

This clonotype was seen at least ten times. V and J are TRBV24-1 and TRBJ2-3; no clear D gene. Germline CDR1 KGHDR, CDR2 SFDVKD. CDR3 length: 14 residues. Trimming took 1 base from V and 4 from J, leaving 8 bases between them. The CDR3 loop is CATSDFGQADTQYF. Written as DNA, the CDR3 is TGTGCCACCAGTGATTTCGGCCAGGCAGATACGCAGTATTTT.

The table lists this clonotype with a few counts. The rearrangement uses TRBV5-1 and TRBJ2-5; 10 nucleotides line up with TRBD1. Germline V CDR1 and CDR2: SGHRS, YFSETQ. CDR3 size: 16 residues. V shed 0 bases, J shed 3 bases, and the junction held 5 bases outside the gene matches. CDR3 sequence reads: CASSLDWGTGEETQYF. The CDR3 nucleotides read TGCGCCAGCAGCTTGGATTGGGGGACAGGGGAAGAGACCCAGTACTTC.

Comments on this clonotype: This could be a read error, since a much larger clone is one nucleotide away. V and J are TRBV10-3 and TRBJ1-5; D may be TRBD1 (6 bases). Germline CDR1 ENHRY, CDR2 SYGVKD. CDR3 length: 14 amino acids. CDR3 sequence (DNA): TGTGCCATCAGTGAGGGAACAGGGATTCAGCACCAGCATTTT. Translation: CAISEGTGIQHQHF.

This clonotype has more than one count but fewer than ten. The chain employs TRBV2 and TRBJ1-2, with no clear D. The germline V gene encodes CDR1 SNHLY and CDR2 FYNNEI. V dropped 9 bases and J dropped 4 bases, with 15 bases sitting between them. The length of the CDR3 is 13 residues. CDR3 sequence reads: CARSGVSFYGYTF. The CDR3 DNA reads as TGTGCCAGATCCGGCGTGAGCTTCTATGGCTACACCTTC. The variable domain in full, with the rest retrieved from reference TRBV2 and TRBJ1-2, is EPEVTQTPSHQVTQMGQEVILRCVPISNHLYFYWYRQILGQKVEFLVSFYNNEISEKSEIFDDQFSVERPDGSNFTLKIRSTKLEDSAMYFCARSGVSFYGYTFGSGTRLTVV.

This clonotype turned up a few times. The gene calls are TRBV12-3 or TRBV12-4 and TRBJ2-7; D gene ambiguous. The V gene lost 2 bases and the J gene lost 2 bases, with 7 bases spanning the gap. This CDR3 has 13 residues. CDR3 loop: CASSLLAPYEQYF. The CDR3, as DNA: TGTGCCAGCAGTTTACTGGCCCCCTACGAGCAGTACTTC.